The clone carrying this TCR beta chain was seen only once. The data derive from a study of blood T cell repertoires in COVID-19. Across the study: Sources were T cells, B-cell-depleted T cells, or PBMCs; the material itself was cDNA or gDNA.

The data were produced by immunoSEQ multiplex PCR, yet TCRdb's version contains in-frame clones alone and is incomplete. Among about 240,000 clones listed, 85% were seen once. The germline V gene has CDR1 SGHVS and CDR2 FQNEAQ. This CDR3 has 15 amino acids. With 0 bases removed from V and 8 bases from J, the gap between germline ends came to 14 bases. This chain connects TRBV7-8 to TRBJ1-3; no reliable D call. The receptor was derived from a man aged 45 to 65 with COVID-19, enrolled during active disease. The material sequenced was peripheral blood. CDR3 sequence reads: CASSLAVRDRDTIYF. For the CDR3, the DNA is TGTGCCAGCAGCTTAGCAGTCCGGGATCGAGACACCATATATTTT.